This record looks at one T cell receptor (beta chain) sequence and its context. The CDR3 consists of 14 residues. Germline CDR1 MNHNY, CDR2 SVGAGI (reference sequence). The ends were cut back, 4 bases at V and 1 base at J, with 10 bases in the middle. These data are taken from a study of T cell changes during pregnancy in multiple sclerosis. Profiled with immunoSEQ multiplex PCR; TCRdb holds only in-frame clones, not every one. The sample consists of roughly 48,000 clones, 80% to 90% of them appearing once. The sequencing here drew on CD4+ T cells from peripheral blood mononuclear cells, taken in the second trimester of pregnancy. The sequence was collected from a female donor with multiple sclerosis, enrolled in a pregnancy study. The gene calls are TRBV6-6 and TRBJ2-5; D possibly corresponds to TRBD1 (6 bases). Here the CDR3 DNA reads TGTGCCAGCAGTTCCGGACAGCTCCAAGAGACCCAGTACTTC. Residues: CASSSGQLQETQYF.